The present T cell receptor (beta chain) was sequenced within a study of regulatory T cells in long-lasting Graves disease. Looked up from germline, CDR1 is SNHLY and CDR2 is FYNNEI. V gave up 7 bases and J gave up 0 bases; unmatched junction bases: 2. The CDR3 loop spans 15 amino acids. Time point noted: newly diagnosed GD, antithyroid drugs for less than 3 months. PBMC RNA served as the TCR library source. With iRepertoire HTBI primers and Arm-PCR of CDR3 regions, TCR beta libraries were built. From the multiplex PCR reads, TCRdb called clonotypes with MiXCR, one entry per CDR3 protein. The sample consists of about 220,000 distinct CDR3 sequences, 15% to 20% of them appearing once. The same sample was also used in a study of T cells in Graves' hyperthyroidism and ophthalmopathy.

Here the sequenced sample was peripheral blood mononuclear cells (PBMCs), taken at new diagnosis, from a patient treated with antithyroid drugs. The receptor was derived from a woman in her twenties or thirties with Graves disease. V and J are TRBV2 and TRBJ2-1; 11 bases line up with TRBD2. This chain's CDR3 is CASKTSGSSYNEQFF. The CDR3 DNA sequence: TGTGCCAGCAAAACTAGCGGGAGCTCCTACAATGAGCAGTTCTTC.